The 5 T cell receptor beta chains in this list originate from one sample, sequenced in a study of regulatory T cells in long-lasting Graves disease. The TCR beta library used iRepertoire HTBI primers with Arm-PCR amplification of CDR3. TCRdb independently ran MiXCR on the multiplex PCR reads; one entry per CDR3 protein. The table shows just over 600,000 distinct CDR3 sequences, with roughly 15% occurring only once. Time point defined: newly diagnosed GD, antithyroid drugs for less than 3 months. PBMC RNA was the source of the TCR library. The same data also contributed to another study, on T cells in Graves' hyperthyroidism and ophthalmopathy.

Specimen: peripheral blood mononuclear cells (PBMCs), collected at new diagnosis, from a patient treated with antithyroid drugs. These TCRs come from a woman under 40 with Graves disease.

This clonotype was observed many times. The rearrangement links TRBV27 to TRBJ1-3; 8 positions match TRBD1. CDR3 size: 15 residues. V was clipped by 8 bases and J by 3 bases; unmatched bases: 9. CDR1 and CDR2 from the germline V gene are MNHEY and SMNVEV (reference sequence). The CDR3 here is CASQKVGQVGNTIYF. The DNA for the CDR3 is TGTGCCAGCCAAAAGGTGGGACAGGTTGGAAACACCATATATTTT.

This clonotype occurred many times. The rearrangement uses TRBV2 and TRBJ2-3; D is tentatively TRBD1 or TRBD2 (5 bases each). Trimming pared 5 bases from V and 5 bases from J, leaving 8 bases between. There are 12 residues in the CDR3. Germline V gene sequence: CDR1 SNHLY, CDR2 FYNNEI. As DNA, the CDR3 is TGTGCCAGCAGTACAGGAGGAGATACGCAGTATTTT. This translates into CASSTGGDTQYF.

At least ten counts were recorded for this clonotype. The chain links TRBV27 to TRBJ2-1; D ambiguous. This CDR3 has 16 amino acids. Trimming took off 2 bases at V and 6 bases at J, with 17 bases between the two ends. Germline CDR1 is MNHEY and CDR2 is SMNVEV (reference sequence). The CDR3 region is CASSLTDIRLSNEQFF. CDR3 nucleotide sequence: TGTGCCAGCAGTTTAACCGATATCAGGCTTAGCAATGAGCAGTTCTTC.

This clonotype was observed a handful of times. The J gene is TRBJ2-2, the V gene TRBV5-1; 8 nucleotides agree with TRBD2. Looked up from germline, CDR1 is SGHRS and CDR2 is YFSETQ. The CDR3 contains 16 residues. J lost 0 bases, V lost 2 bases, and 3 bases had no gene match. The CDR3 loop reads CASSLIAGTNTGELFF. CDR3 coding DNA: TGCGCCAGCAGCTTAATAGCGGGGACGAACACCGGGGAGCTGTTTTTT.

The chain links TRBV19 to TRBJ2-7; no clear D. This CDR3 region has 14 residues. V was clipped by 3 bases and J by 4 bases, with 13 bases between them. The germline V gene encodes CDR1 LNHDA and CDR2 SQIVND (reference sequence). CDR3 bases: TGTGCCAGTAGTATTGTCCTGAGTGGGTACGAGCAGTACTTC. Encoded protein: CASSIVLSGYEQYF.